This T cell receptor (beta chain) originates from a study of blood T cell repertoires in COVID-19 (dated by TCRdb to the early 2020s). Regarding the complete study: Collaborator samples came from the United States, Italy and Spain and covered acute and convalescent phases of COVID-19. Subjects who had been exposed to COVID-19, were actively infected with it, or had recovered from it provided the deeply sampled blood TCRbeta repertoires that made up the dataset. Where available, HLA class I and class II types were obtained from metadata supplied by the sample provider rather than from assay-based typing. Sample metadata almost always included a de-identified subject ID, COVID-19 status, age in years and sex. The repertoires were released in a freely available public database meant as a resource for research on the immune response to SARS-CoV-2. The prospective study material was composed of cDNA or gDNA derived from T cells, B-cell-depleted T cells, or PBMCs. Samples were obtained from the ongoing ImmuneRACE study (first 160 participants) and from about 1,300 subjects provided by 6 global collaborators. The full study reports these points: The quantity of clinical and demographic metadata differed by source and by participant and was supplied without curation.

Collaborating institutions collected whole blood in K2EDTA tubes following their own protocols. Collaborator samples were shipped for TCRbeta analysis as frozen whole blood, isolated PBMCs, or DNA extracted from either sample type. V was cut back by 7 bases and J by 5 bases, leaving a gap of 19 bases between them. The CDR3 contains 15 residues, cysteine and phenylalanine counted. Only the CDR3 region is kept as DNA, spanning 45 bases read in frame from base 1. CDR1 and CDR2 were assigned from the germline V gene as SGHTA and FQGNSA. Concerning this clone itself: Its antigen target is currently unknown. Base qualities are missing; no much larger clone stands one base away.

TCRbeta CDR3 regions were amplified from genomic DNA using the immunoSEQ Assay, a bias-controlled multiplex PCR. Per the source publication's procedure: The number of nucleated cells in each sample was estimated from the amplification of reference gene primers within the assay. Sequence reads were collapsed and filtered to measure the absolute abundance of every unique TCRbeta CDR3 rearrangement. For each sample, productive Simpson clonality was calculated by taking the square root of Simpson's diversity index across productive rearrangements. TCRdb stores this immuneACCESS table with in-frame sequences only. Part of the clones is absent; in the studies checked, under half of the shortfall reflects unresolved V genes, and no reason is known for the rest. The DNA was the basis for D and trimming; V, J and clone size are from that table. This sample gives 250,000 or so clones in total; 88% of them show up just once. The ten largest clonotypes hold over 1.3% of the sample.

The sequencing input was peripheral blood. The rearranged segments are TRBV7-2 and TRBJ2-3; TRBD2 is a possible D gene, resting on 6 matching bases. The TCR originated in a man aged 80 or over with acute or convalescent COVID-19. The DNA sequence follows: TGTGCCAGCACTTGGCGCGGGACCGCCGGAGATACGCAGTATTTT. Translated, this is CASTWRGTAGDTQYF.